Sequencing of this TCR beta chain was carried out in a study of blood T cell repertoires in COVID-19 (dated by TCRdb to about 2020). Broadly, across the study: The collaborator samples originated in the United States, Italy and Spain and spanned the acute and convalescent phases of COVID-19. The prospective study material was composed of cDNA or gDNA derived from T cells, B-cell-depleted T cells, or PBMCs. Subjects who had been exposed to COVID-19, were actively infected with it, or had recovered from it provided the deeply sampled blood TCRbeta repertoires that made up the dataset. The repertoires were released in a freely available public database meant as a resource for research on the immune response to SARS-CoV-2. Samples came from the ongoing ImmuneRACE study (first 160 participants) plus 1,254 subjects from 6 global collaborators. Sample metadata almost always included a de-identified subject ID, COVID-19 status, age in years and sex. Where available, HLA class I and class II types were taken from metadata supplied by the sample provider and were not determined by assay-based typing.

Overall study outcomes, separate from this receptor: Clinical and demographic metadata were provided uncurated, with the amount varying by source and participant.

To note about this clone: Its antigen specificity is not known. It has no much larger one-base neighbor in the sample; base qualities were not kept.

TCRbeta CDR3 regions were amplified from genomic DNA using the immunoSEQ Assay, a bias-controlled multiplex PCR. Regarding the original processing steps: The number of nucleated cells in each sample was estimated from the amplification of reference gene primers within the assay. To quantify the absolute abundance of each unique TCRbeta CDR3 rearrangement, sequence reads were collapsed and filtered. For each sample, productive Simpson clonality was calculated as the square root of Simpson's diversity index over productive rearrangements. The table comes from immuneACCESS by way of TCRdb, which keeps in-frame sequences with V and J called. Part of the clones is missing from these tables; in studies checked, under half for an unresolved V gene and the rest for unknown reasons. That table furnishes V, J and clone size, whereas the DNA furnished D and trimming. This sample comprises roughly 150,000 clones, about four fifths of them detected only once. The ten largest clones capture roughly 2% of the sample.

Each collaborating institution followed its own protocols to collect whole blood in K2EDTA tubes. For TCRbeta analysis, collaborators shipped samples in one of three forms: frozen whole blood, isolated PBMCs, or DNA extracted from either of those sample types. The CDR3 runs 18 residues from the cysteine to the phenylalanine. The entry retains the CDR3 DNA only, 54 bases that are in frame from base 1. Reading the germline V gene gives CDR1 MDHEN and CDR2 SYDVKM. Trimming removed 7 bases from V and 0 bases from J; the gene matches leave 9 bases unexplained. This receptor was taken from a woman older than 75 with acute or convalescent COVID-19. The receptor chain draws on TRBV28 and TRBJ2-3, and TRBD2 aligns with 14 junction nucleotides. The source material was peripheral blood. The bases are TGTGCCAGCATCGTAGGTGGACTAGCGGGGGGCAGCACAGATACGCAGTATTTT. Its protein reads: CASIVGGLAGGSTDTQYF.